These T cell receptor beta chains were read from a single sample in a study of cytomegalovirus exposure and HLA in healthy donors. The assay was immunoSEQ multiplex PCR, and TCRdb's table has in-frame clones only and misses some. The sample shows around 220,000 clones, approximately 86% of them seen only once. The source material was PBMCs. The receptors shown here come from a woman between 18 and 30 years old in good health and CMV-seronegative. The CDR3 runs from the conserved cysteine through the conserved F or W. D genes are given only for firm matches. Only some rows state a clone size, as once, few, many or a class for expanded clones.

clone size	D gene	V gene	J gene	CDR3 DNA	CDR3 protein
NA	TRBD1	TRBV5-1	TRBJ2-4	TGCGCGATAAACAGGGGGATTGCCAAAAACATTCAGTACTTC	CAINRGIAKNIQYF
NA	NA	TRBV27	TRBJ2-7	TGTGCCAGCAGTTCTGAGGTTCAAGACGAGCAGTACTTC	CASSSEVQDEQYF
NA	NA	TRBV19	TRBJ2-5	TGTGCCAGTAGTTCCTTCTTCTCAACGGGGCAAGAGACCCAGTACTTC	CASSSFFSTGQETQYF
NA	TRBD1	TRBV5-4	TRBJ1-1	TGTGCCAGCAGCTTGGCCCGGACAGGGACCACTGAAGCTTTCTTT	CASSLARTGTTEAFF
once	NA	TRBV6-1	TRBJ2-7	TGTGCCAGCAACCGTAAGGGGGGGGTCCGCGAGCAGTACTTC	CASNRKGGVREQYF
NA	TRBD2	TRBV28	TRBJ2-7	TGTGCCAGCAGCTACGATATACTCCGTGTCTTGGTCAGCGGGAGTGATTCAATATCCTACGAGCAGTACTTC	CASSYDILRVLVSGSDSISYEQYF
NA	TRBD2	TRBV5-4	TRBJ2-3	TGTGCCAGCAACCCGGGACTAGCGGGAGGGAAGTATTTT	CASNPGLAGGKYF
NA	TRBD1	TRBV28	TRBJ1-5	TGTGCCAGCAGTTTATTGGGGCAGGGGGCGGATCAGCCCCAGCATTTT	CASSLLGQGADQPQHF
NA	TRBD1	TRBV7-7	TRBJ2-2	TGTGCTAGCAGCTTAAACAGGGGCGAGGAGCTGTTTTTT	CASSLNRGEELFF
NA	NA	TRBV4-2	TRBJ2-3	TGTGCCAGCAGCCAAGAGAGGCAGGGAAGCACAGATACGCAGTATTTT	CASSQERQGSTDTQYF
NA	TRBD1	TRBV6-5	TRBJ1-1	TGTGCCAGCAGTCGGGACAGAAGCAACACTGAAGCTTTCTTT	CASSRDRSNTEAFF
NA	TRBD2	TRBV27	TRBJ2-5	TGTGCCAGCAGTCATAGCGGGTATGAGGAGACCCAGTACTTC	CASSHSGYEETQYF
NA	TRBD1	TRBV5-6	TRBJ2-2	TGTGCCAGCAGCTTCGGGACAGGATACACCGGGGAGCTGTTTTTT	CASSFGTGYTGELFF
once	NA	TRBV6-4	TRBJ2-7	TGTGCCAGCAGTGAAGAGGGAGGCTACGAGCAGTACTTC	CASSEEGGYEQYF
NA	TRBD2	TRBV6-1	TRBJ2-7	TGTGCCAGCAGTCTAGCGGGAGGGCCGGGCGAGCAGTACTTC	CASSLAGGPGEQYF
NA	TRBD1	TRBV7-2	TRBJ1-2	TGTGCCAGCAGCTTAGCGCTCTCAGGGACAGGGGGAAACCTCTATGGCTACACCTTC	CASSLALSGTGGNLYGYTF
NA	NA	TRBV5-6	TRBJ2-7	TGTGCCAGCAGCTTGGGGGGAGTAGCCTCCTACGAGCAGTACTTC	CASSLGGVASYEQYF
NA	TRBD1	TRBV30	TRBJ2-3	TGTGCCTCGAAGCCGGGACAGGGGATTGTAGATACGCAGTATTTT	CASKPGQGIVDTQYF
NA	NA	TRBV5-1	TRBJ1-2	TGCGCCAGCAGCTTGGGACAGGCGAGCGCCGTCTATGGCTACACCTTC	CASSLGQASAVYGYTF
NA	NA	TRBV27	TRBJ2-1	TGTGCCAGCAGTCTGAGCTTCGGCTACAATGAGCAGTTCTTC	CASSLSFGYNEQFF
NA	NA	TRBV28	TRBJ2-7	TGTGCCAGCAGTTTACACCGTTCGAGCTCCTACGAGCAGTACTTC	CASSLHRSSSYEQYF
NA	TRBD1	TRBV28	TRBJ2-7	TGTGCCAGCAGTTTGGGGGACAGGGGGACCTACGAGCAGTACTTC	CASSLGDRGTYEQYF
NA	NA	TRBV4-2	TRBJ2-1	TGTGCCAGCAGCCAGAGAACTACCAATGAGCAGTTCTTC	CASSQRTTNEQFF
NA	TRBD1	TRBV6-5	TRBJ2-7	TGTGCCAGCAGTTGGGGACAGGGGGCGCACGAGCAGTACTTC	CASSWGQGAHEQYF
NA	NA	TRBV28	TRBJ2-1	TGTGCCAGCAGCCCTGGCCGAAGAGGTGAGCAGTTCTTC	CASSPGRRGEQFF
NA	TRBD2	TRBV6-4	TRBJ2-1	TGTGCCAGGTACACAGCGGGAAGTACACAGATAGCGGGAGTAGACAATGAGCAGTTCTTC	CARYTAGSTQIAGVDNEQFF
NA	TRBD2	TRBV5-4	TRBJ2-5	TGTGCCAGCAGCTTGGTGGGGGGGGAAGAGACCCAGTACTTC	CASSLVGGEETQYF
NA	TRBD1	TRBV5-1	TRBJ2-7	TGCGCCAGCAGCGGGGGGACAGGGGCCCGGTACGAGCAGTACTTC	CASSGGTGARYEQYF
NA	NA	TRBV19	TRBJ2-1	TGTGCCAGTAGTATAGCCGGGGACAATGAGCAGTTCTTC	CASSIAGDNEQFF